This T cell receptor (beta chain) was captured by sequencing in a study of blood T cell repertoires in COVID-19. Looking at the study overall: Sources were T cells, B-cell-depleted T cells, or PBMCs; the material itself was cDNA or gDNA.

Assay: immunoSEQ multiplex PCR; the TCRdb copy retains only in-frame clones and omits some. The table lists 86,000 or so clones, 75% to 95% of them singletons, with 1.5% to 2% in the top ten. CDR1 MNHEY and CDR2 SMNVEV come from the germline V gene (reference sequence). The CDR3 extends over 19 amino acids. Losses at the gene ends were 5 bases for V and 2 bases for J; bases not matched to a gene: 18. The V gene is TRBV27, the J gene TRBJ2-3; 8 nucleotides match TRBD1. This receptor was taken from a woman in her fifties or sixties in a cohort sampled during active COVID-19. The sequencing sample was made of peripheral blood. DNA for the CDR3: TGTGCCAGCAGTACGCTACGCCCAGGGGACAGGAGGATCACAGATACGCAGTATTTT. Its translation is CASSTLRPGDRRITDTQYF.